This is a list of T cell receptor beta chains from one sample in a study of T-cell reconstitution after alpha-beta-depleted transplantation in children. TCRdb independently ran MiXCR on the PCR reads; one entry per CDR3 protein. Among 250,000 to 300,000 distinct CDR3 sequences listed, 6.5% to 9% were seen once. The source material was peripheral blood, sampled 360 days after TCRalphabeta/CD19-depleted stem cell transplant. Receptors were obtained from a female patient aged 2 to 10 who had a stem cell transplant for Fanconi anemia, so the T cells may come from the graft donor. The CDR3 runs from the conserved cysteine through the conserved F or W. The order of the fields is J gene, D gene, V gene, clone size, CDR3 protein, CDR3 DNA. D genes are given only for firm matches. Clone size is stated in some rows and not others, as once, few, many or a class when expanded.

>TRBJ1-2|-|TRBV24-1|-
CAVQDAYGYTF
TGTGCCGTCCAGGATGCCTATGGCTACACCTTC
>TRBJ2-4|-|TRBV7-9|-
CASSRTVDIQYF
TGTGCCAGCAGCCGGACAGTAGACATTCAGTACTTC
>TRBJ2-7|TRBD1|TRBV12-3/TRBV12-4|many
CASRGGQGGTYEQYF
TGTGCCAGCAGAGGCGGACAGGGGGGTACCTACGAGCAGTACTTC
>TRBJ1-2|TRBD1|TRBV5-1|many
CASSLYRGNGYTF
TGCGCCAGCAGCTTGTACAGGGGGAATGGCTACACCTTC
>TRBJ1-1|-|TRBV12-3/TRBV12-4|many
CASKNYAEAFF
TGTGCCAGCAAGAACTACGCTGAAGCTTTCTTT
>TRBJ2-1|TRBD2|TRBV29-1|many
CSVEPPGVAGGHEQFF
TGCAGCGTTGAACCGCCCGGGGTAGCGGGGGGCCATGAGCAGTTCTTC
>TRBJ1-1|-|TRBV23-1|few
CASSQNSYTEAFF
TGCGCCAGCAGTCAAAACAGCTACACTGAAGCTTTCTTT
>TRBJ1-4|-|TRBV27|-
CASSLDQTPRKLFF
TGTGCCAGCAGTTTAGATCAAACCCCCCGAAAACTGTTTTTT
>TRBJ2-1|-|TRBV6-2/TRBV6-3|-
CASKAGYRNNEQFF
TGTGCCAGCAAGGCGGGGTACAGAAACAATGAGCAGTTCTTC
>TRBJ2-7|TRBD1|TRBV7-9|many
CASSLVGQGGEQYF
TGTGCCAGCAGCTTAGTGGGACAGGGAGGCGAGCAGTACTTC
>TRBJ1-6|-|TRBV6-1|few
CASSDRDTNSPLHF
TGTGCCAGCAGTGACCGGGACACCAATTCACCCCTCCACTTT
>TRBJ2-5|-|TRBV6-2/TRBV6-3|few
CASSFTPSIWETQYF
TGTGCCAGCAGTTTTACCCCATCAATTTGGGAGACCCAGTACTTC
>TRBJ1-6|TRBD1|TRBV10-3|many
CATRTGFWGNSPLHF
TGTGCCACCCGGACAGGGTTCTGGGGGAATTCACCCCTCCACTTT
>TRBJ1-3|-|TRBV11-2|-
CASSTGGAGNTIYF
TGTGCCAGCAGCACCGGAGGGGCTGGAAACACCATATATTTT
>TRBJ2-1|-|TRBV7-2|many
CASSLVRGASYNEQFF
TGTGCCAGCAGCTTAGTCCGGGGGGCCTCCTACAATGAGCAGTTCTTC
>TRBJ1-5|-|TRBV27|-
CASSFGRGYQPQHF
TGTGCCAGCAGTTTCGGCCGAGGGTATCAGCCCCAGCATTTT
>TRBJ2-2|TRBD1|TRBV20-1|many
CSATDRGGTGELFF
TGCAGTGCAACGGACAGGGGGGGCACCGGGGAGCTGTTTTTT
>TRBJ2-4|-|TRBV19|-
CASSLDSPNIQYF
TGTGCCAGTAGCCTGGACAGCCCAAACATTCAGTACTTC
>TRBJ1-6|TRBD1|TRBV7-6|-
CASRLGGGDSPLHF
TGTGCCAGCAGATTAGGGGGCGGTGATTCACCCCTCCACTTT
>TRBJ2-4|-|TRBV6-1|few
CASSEGVGAKNIQYF
TGTGCCAGCAGTGAAGGGGTAGGAGCCAAAAACATTCAGTACTTC
>TRBJ1-3|-|TRBV6-1|few
CASSEATQLNTIYF
TGTGCCAGCAGTGAAGCCACCCAATTAAACACCATATATTTT
>TRBJ1-2|TRBD1|TRBV12-3/TRBV12-4|many
CASSLRARGQSGYTF
TGTGCCAGCAGTTTAAGGGCGAGGGGGCAAAGTGGCTACACCTTC
>TRBJ2-7|-|TRBV27|-
CASSLLGAEQYF
TGTGCCAGCAGTTTATTGGGCGCCGAGCAGTACTTC
>TRBJ2-7|TRBD1|TRBV28|many
CASSSYRGEQYF
TGTGCCAGCAGCAGTTACAGGGGCGAGCAGTACTTC
>TRBJ2-2|-|TRBV9|-
CASSVVSQSTGELFF
TGTGCCAGCAGCGTAGTTTCACAATCCACCGGGGAGCTGTTTTTT
>TRBJ2-7|-|TRBV4-1|few
CASSPTNLGHTYEQYF
TGCGCCAGCAGCCCGACAAACCTAGGACACACTTACGAGCAGTACTTC
>TRBJ2-7|-|TRBV5-1|many
CASSLDRDSSYEQYF
TGCGCCAGCAGCTTGGATCGGGACTCCTCCTACGAGCAGTACTTC
>TRBJ2-1|-|TRBV12-3/TRBV12-4|many
CASSQWSGDEQFF
TGTGCCAGCAGTCAGTGGAGCGGCGATGAGCAGTTCTTC
>TRBJ2-6|-|TRBV10-3|many
CAISEQGPSGANVLTF
TGTGCCATCAGTGAGCAGGGGCCATCTGGGGCCAACGTCCTGACTTTC
>TRBJ2-7|TRBD2|TRBV5-4|-
CASSRGTKYEQYF
TGTGCCAGCAGCCGAGGGACTAAGTACGAGCAGTACTTC
>TRBJ1-2|TRBD1|TRBV6-2/TRBV6-3|many
CASSGQGLYYGYTF
TGTGCCAGCAGCGGACAGGGGCTTTACTATGGCTACACCTTC
>TRBJ2-7|-|TRBV7-9|many
CASSSTRGSSYEQYF
TGTGCCAGCAGCTCCACTAGGGGCAGCTCCTACGAGCAGTACTTC
>TRBJ2-2|-|TRBV4-3|many
CASSQDPALMTGELFF
TGCGCCAGCAGCCAAGACCCGGCTCTCATGACCGGGGAGCTGTTTTTT
>TRBJ1-4|TRBD1|TRBV6-1|-
CASDRGNEKLFF
TGTGCCAGCGACAGGGGGAATGAAAAACTGTTTTTT
>TRBJ1-2|TRBD1|TRBV6-2/TRBV6-3|many
CASSPHRTGNYGYTF
TGTGCCAGCAGCCCCCACCGGACAGGGAACTATGGCTACACCTTC
>TRBJ1-3|TRBD1|TRBV6-1|-
CASRDRAGNTIYF
TGTGCCAGCAGAGACAGGGCCGGAAACACCATATATTTT
>TRBJ2-2|-|TRBV6-2/TRBV6-3|few
CASSYRTGRGTGELFF
TGTGCCAGCAGTTACCGGACGGGGAGGGGGACCGGGGAGCTGTTTTTT
>TRBJ2-1|-|TRBV9|many
CASSEIGNEQFF
TGTGCCAGCAGTGAAATTGGTAATGAGCAGTTCTTC
>TRBJ1-2|-|TRBV12-3/TRBV12-4|few
CASSQRAGPGYTF
TGTGCCAGCAGCCAGCGAGCGGGGCCGGGCTACACCTTC
>TRBJ1-3|TRBD1|TRBV4-2|many
CASSQTRQGAFGNTIYF
TGTGCCAGCAGCCAAACCCGACAGGGGGCGTTTGGAAACACCATATATTTT
>TRBJ2-2|-|TRBV5-6|-
CASSNPGTLNTGELFF
TGTGCCAGCAGCAACCCCGGGACACTAAACACCGGGGAGCTGTTTTTT
>TRBJ1-2|-|TRBV11-2|many
CASTSGALYLNGYTF
TGTGCCAGCACCTCAGGGGCATTGTATTTAAATGGCTACACCTTC
>TRBJ1-5|TRBD1|TRBV4-2|-
CASSQGLQGYQPQHF
TGTGCCAGCAGCCAAGGGCTACAGGGGTATCAGCCCCAGCATTTT
>TRBJ2-7|TRBD2|TRBV5-1|many
CASSDPGGNYEQYF
TGCGCCAGCAGCGATCCGGGAGGGAACTACGAGCAGTACTTC
>TRBJ1-1|-|TRBV9|-
CASSVGGSMNTEAFF
TGTGCCAGCAGCGTAGGAGGCAGTATGAACACTGAAGCTTTCTTT